This T cell receptor beta chain was sequenced in a study of breast tumors, draining lymph nodes, adjacent tissues. Breast cancer patients provided tissue from their axillary draining lymph nodes. V lost 5 bases and J 9 bases, leaving 14 bases between the germline ends. Germline lookup yields CDR1 SGHNT and CDR2 YENEEA. The CDR3 covers 13 residues. TCRdb used MiXCR to reprocess the multiplex PCR reads, holding one entry per CDR3 protein. The repertoire has 150,000 or so distinct CDR3 sequences, roughly 35% of them found once; the top ten carry roughly 3.8%. This clonotype occurred a few times. A much larger clone differs by one base, so this may be a read error.

This TCR was sampled from a female donor with breast cancer. Some clones in this sample may be carry-over from other donors' samples. The V and J genes are TRBV11-3 and TRBJ2-1; TRBD1 or TRBD2 may be the D gene (6 bases each). Sequenced sample: axillary lymph node tissue. This CDR3 is CASSRRGVAEQFF. The DNA of the CDR3 is TGTGCCAGCAGCCGTAGGGGGGTCGCTGAGCAGTTCTTC. The full variable domain, completed using reference TRBV11-3 and TRBJ2-1, is EAGVVQSPRYKIIEKKQPVAFWCNPISGHNTLYWYLQNLGQGPELLIRYENEEAVDDSQLPKDRFSAERLKGVDSTLKIQPAELGDSAVYLCASSRRGVAEQFFGPGTRLTVL.